This entry features one T cell receptor beta chain sequence. This specimen belongs to a study of OX40 agonist ivuxolimab in advanced cancers. As for the study in general: Participants, around 80% male, averaged around 64 years of age, ranging from roughly 20 to 85.

The CDR3 is made up of 14 amino acids. V was pared by 6 bases and J by 4 bases, with 5 bases of the junction left unmatched. CDR1 and CDR2 from the germline V gene are KGHSH and LQKENI. Measured with immunoSEQ multiplex PCR; TCRdb has only the in-frame clones, and not every one. The data hold approximately 70,000 clones, with around 83% observed a single time. The sampling schedule covered blood at baseline, cycle 4 day 1, and cycle 7 day 1. The specimen was CD4+ or CD8+ T cells sorted from blood, collected in a trial of the OX40 agonist ivuxolimab. The clonotype was recovered from an adult with an advanced solid tumor such as melanoma, head and neck, liver or kidney cancer. The chain couples TRBV18 to TRBJ2-1; 8 bases agree with TRBD1. The CDR3 region is CASSRTGGYNEQFF. CDR3 sequence (DNA): TGTGCCAGCTCCCGAACAGGGGGTTACAATGAGCAGTTCTTC. The full variable domain, rest sourced from reference TRBV18 and TRBJ2-1, is NAGVMQNPRHLVRRRGQEARLRCSPMKGHSHVYWYRQLPEEGLKFMVYLQKENIIDESGMPKERFSAEFPKEGPSILRIQQVVRGDSAAYFCASSRTGGYNEQFFGPGTRLTVL.